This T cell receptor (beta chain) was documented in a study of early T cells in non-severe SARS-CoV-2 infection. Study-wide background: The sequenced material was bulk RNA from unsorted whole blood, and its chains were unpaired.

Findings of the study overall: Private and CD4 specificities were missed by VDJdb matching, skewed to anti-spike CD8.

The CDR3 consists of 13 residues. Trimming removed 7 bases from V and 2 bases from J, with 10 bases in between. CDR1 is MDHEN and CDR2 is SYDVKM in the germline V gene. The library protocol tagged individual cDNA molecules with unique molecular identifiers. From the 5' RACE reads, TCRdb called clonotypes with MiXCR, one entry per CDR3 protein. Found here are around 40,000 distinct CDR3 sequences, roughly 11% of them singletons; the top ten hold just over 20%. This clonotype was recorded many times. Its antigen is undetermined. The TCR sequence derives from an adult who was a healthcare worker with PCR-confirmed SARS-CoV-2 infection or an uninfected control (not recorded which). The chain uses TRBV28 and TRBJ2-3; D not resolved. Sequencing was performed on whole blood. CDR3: CASKLSATDTQYF. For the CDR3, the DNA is TGTGCCAGCAAATTGTCAGCCACAGATACGCAGTATTTT.